The rows below give T cell receptor beta chains drawn from one sample of a study of regulatory T cells in long-lasting Graves disease. In TCRdb, the multiplex PCR reads were re-called with MiXCR into one record per CDR3 protein. This sample has 600,000 to 850,000 distinct CDR3 sequences, with 25% to 30% found just once. The material sequenced was peripheral blood mononuclear cells (PBMCs), taken when the disease was refractory, from a patient treated with antithyroid drugs. All receptors come from a female donor with Graves disease. The CDR3 runs from the conserved cysteine through the conserved F or W. The order of the fields is V gene, J gene, D gene, clone size, CDR3 protein, CDR3 DNA. D genes are given only for firm matches. Expanded clones get a size class; other rows say once, few or many, or leave the size out.

>TRBV11-2|TRBJ2-7|-|few
CASSSVRGRGTYEQYF
TGTGCCAGCAGCTCTGTCCGGGGACGGGGGACCTACGAGCAGTACTTC
>TRBV5-1|TRBJ2-7|-|-
CASSTGGAYEQYF
TGCGCCAGCAGCACAGGGGGGGCCTACGAGCAGTACTTC
>TRBV15|TRBJ1-4|-|few
CATSRARTTNEKLFF
TGTGCCACCAGCAGAGCCAGGACAACTAATGAAAAACTGTTTTTT
>TRBV19|TRBJ1-5|-|-
CASSMRVTQSSHQPQHF
TGTGCCAGTAGTATGCGGGTAACTCAATCCTCACATCAGCCCCAGCATTTT
>TRBV20-1|TRBJ2-7|TRBD2|many
CSARDPSGTYEQYF
TGCAGTGCTAGAGATCCTAGCGGCACGTACGAGCAGTACTTC
>TRBV6-1|TRBJ2-2|-|few
CASSPTTGLTGELFF
TGTGCCAGCAGTCCAACGACAGGACTCACCGGGGAGCTGTTTTTT
>TRBV27|TRBJ1-2|-|once
CASSSADRIGSYTF
TGTGCCAGCAGTTCCGCCGACAGGATCGGAAGCTACACCTTC
>TRBV19|TRBJ1-2|-|few
CASSMGGYGYTF
TGTGCCAGTAGTATGGGGGGATACGGCTACACCTTC
>TRBV7-9|TRBJ1-1|TRBD1|-
CASSLQGTNTEAFF
TGTGCCAGCAGTCTACAGGGGACGAACACTGAAGCTTTCTTT
>TRBV6-1|TRBJ2-7|-|many
CASGQTAVAYEQYF
TGTGCCAGCGGGCAGACAGCCGTAGCCTACGAGCAGTACTTC
>TRBV7-9|TRBJ1-2|-|-
CASSSSGVAHGYTF
TGTGCCAGCAGCTCTTCAGGGGTCGCCCATGGCTACACCTTC
>TRBV5-1|TRBJ2-2|-|-
CASSSDISTGELFF
TGCGCCAGCAGCTCTGACATTTCCACCGGGGAGCTGTTTTTT
>TRBV28|TRBJ2-3|-|few
CASSLGGRDTQYF
TGTGCCAGCTCGCTCGGGGGCCGAGATACGCAGTATTTT
>TRBV19|TRBJ2-2|-|-
CASSIDWRGELFF
TGTGCCAGTAGTATAGACTGGAGGGGGGAGCTGTTTTTT
>TRBV10-1|TRBJ2-2|-|many
CASSRWQESPGELFF
TGCGCCAGCAGTAGGTGGCAGGAATCCCCCGGGGAGCTGTTTTTT